The table lists the clone carrying this TCR beta chain with many counts. TCRdb passed the RT-PCR reads through MiXCR, listing each CDR3 protein once. The sample holds around 650,000 distinct CDR3 sequences, more than 15% seen once. This entry is derived from a study of response to subunit inactivated influenza vaccine. CDR1 and CDR2 from the germline V gene are MNHEY and SMNVEV (reference sequence). The CDR3 runs to 15 residues. Trimming took 5 bases from V and 0 from J, leaving 13 bases between them. The rearrangement uses TRBV27 and TRBJ1-1; D perhaps matches TRBD1 (5 bases). The sample here was PBMCs from blood, taken about 12 days after vaccination. The sequence came from a man aged 45-65 years who received an inactivated influenza vaccine. The CDR3 region has the DNA TGTGCCAGCAGTCCCGGGACCGTGGTGAACACTGAAGCTTTCTTT. Amino acid sequence: CASSPGTVVNTEAFF.